The 32 T cell receptor beta chains below were found in one sample sequenced in a study of blood T cell repertoires in COVID-19. Profiled with immunoSEQ multiplex PCR; TCRdb holds only in-frame clones, not every one. The sample lists roughly 200,000 clones, 88% occurring once. The sequenced sample consisted of peripheral blood. All receptors derive from a man between 18 and 35 years old with active or convalescent COVID-19.

This clone was counted a single time. The chain carries TRBV3-1 (or the pseudogene TRBV3-2) and TRBJ2-4; 11 positions match TRBD1. This CDR3 has 17 residues. Germline CDR1 is LGHDT and CDR2 is YNNKEL (reference sequence). The V segment lost 4 bases and the J segment 7 bases; nucleotides outside the gene matches: 12. The CDR3 DNA is TGTGCCAGCAGCCTATCCGGGACAGGGGGTGGAGGGAACATTCAGTACTTC. The encoded protein is CASSLSGTGGGGNIQYF.

The sample holds one count of this clone. The chain is built from TRBV5-4 and TRBJ2-1, with D possibly being TRBD2 (6 bases). In germline, CDR1 is SGHNT, CDR2 YYREEE (reference sequence). This CDR3 has 17 residues. V lost 0 bases and J lost 2, with 15 bases in between. In DNA form, the CDR3 reads TGTGCCAGCAGCTTGGCGGGCGGGGAGGCCCCCTACAATGAGCAGTTCTTC. Translating gives CASSLAGGEAPYNEQFF.

This rearrangement joins TRBV7-2 to TRBJ1-1, with TRBD1 as a possible D gene (5 bases). The CDR3 totals 13 residues. The V end lost 8 bases, the J end lost 1 base, and 11 bases lay between the germline ends. The germline CDR1 and CDR2 sequences are SGHTA and FQGNSA. The CDR3 reads CASQTERNTEAFF. As DNA, the CDR3 is TGTGCCAGCCAGACAGAGAGGAACACTGAAGCTTTCTTT.

The chain carries TRBV27 and TRBJ2-1, with 8 bases that match TRBD2. The CDR3 loop spans 13 amino acids. The V segment lost 6 bases and the J segment 8 bases; nucleotides outside the gene matches: 6. The germline gives CDR1 MNHEY, CDR2 SMNVEV (reference sequence). The CDR3 reads CASRPQLADEQFF. The CDR3 DNA reads as TGTGCCAGCAGACCTCAACTAGCGGATGAGCAGTTCTTC.

The CDR3 is CASSFDRADYGYTF. In DNA form, the CDR3 reads TGTGCCAGCAGCTTCGACAGGGCTGACTATGGCTACACCTTC. The chain combines TRBV7-8 with TRBJ1-2; 7 bases are a match to TRBD1. V dropped 3 bases and J dropped 3; count of bases not matched to a gene: 4. This CDR3 contains 14 residues. CDR1 is SGHVS, CDR2 FQNEAQ, per germline. Supplemented by reference TRBV7-8 and TRBJ1-2, the full variable domain reads GAGVSQSPRYKVAKRGQDVALRCDPISGHVSLFWYQQALGQGPEFLTYFQNEAQLDKSGLPSDRFFAERPEGSVSTLKIQRTQQEDSAVYLCASSFDRADYGYTFGSGTRLTVV.

The rearrangement joins TRBV11-2 to TRBJ2-6, with 9 nucleotides matching TRBD1. The V gene's germline CDR1 is SGHAT and CDR2 FQNNGV. CDR3 size: 16 residues. Losses at the gene ends were 4 bases for V and 3 bases for J; bases not matched to a gene: 4. DNA of the CDR3: TGTGCCAGCAGCTCCCGGACAGGGGTTGGGGCCAACGTCCTGACTTTC. It codes for CASSSRTGVGANVLTF. The full variable domain, with the rest looked up from reference TRBV11-2 and TRBJ2-6, is EAGVAQSPRYKIIEKRQSVAFWCNPISGHATLYWYQQILGQGPKLLIQFQNNGVVDDSQLPKDRFSAERLKGVDSTLKIQPAKLEDSAVYLCASSSRTGVGANVLTFGAGSRLTVL.

V and J are TRBV28 and TRBJ1-1; 7 nucleotides agree with TRBD1. The V and J ends lost 6 bases and 2 bases, in that order; junction bases with no gene match: 9. The CDR3 length is 15 residues. Per the germline V gene, CDR1 is MDHEN and CDR2 is SYDVKM. The DNA for the CDR3 is TGTGCCAGCAGCAGACAGGGTTTCGATAACACTGAAGCTTTCTTT. The encoded protein is CASSRQGFDNTEAFF.

This clone occurred a few times. V usage is TRBV12-3 or TRBV12-4 and J usage is TRBJ1-3; D remains unclear. V lost 11 bases and J 2 bases, leaving 10 bases between the germline ends. The CDR3 is made up of 12 amino acids. CDR3 protein: CASWATGNTIYF. DNA for the CDR3: TGTGCCTCTTGGGCAACTGGAAACACCATATATTTT.

V gene TRBV27 combines with J gene TRBJ2-1, with 11 bases identical to TRBD2. Per the germline V gene, CDR1 is MNHEY and CDR2 is SMNVEV (reference sequence). With 6 bases clipped from V and 2 bases from J, the junction kept 6 bases outside the gene matches. The CDR3 is made up of 16 amino acids. CDR3 region: CASSELAGVAYNEQFF. The DNA of the CDR3 is TGTGCCAGCAGCGAACTAGCGGGAGTGGCCTACAATGAGCAGTTCTTC.

The rearrangement uses TRBV7-2 and TRBJ1-5, with 7 bases identical to TRBD1. Germline V gene lookup returns CDR1 SGHTA and CDR2 FQGNSA. This CDR3 comprises 14 residues. V dropped 6 bases and J dropped 3; count of bases not matched to a gene: 5. The CDR3 is CASSKDRANQPQHF. In nucleotides, the CDR3 is TGTGCCAGCAGTAAAGACAGGGCCAATCAGCCCCAGCATTTT. Complete variable domain (other parts from reference TRBV7-2 and TRBJ1-5): GAGVSQSPSNKVTEKGKDVELRCDPISGHTALYWYRQSLGQGLEFLIYFQGNSAPDKSGLPSDRFSAERTGGSVSTLTIQRTQQEDSAVYLCASSKDRANQPQHFGDGTRLSIL.

The chain recombines TRBV6-2 or TRBV6-3 with TRBJ2-1, with 10 positions matching TRBD2. Germline V gene sequence: CDR1 MNHEY, CDR2 SVGEGT. V lost 4 bases and J lost 9; bases outside the gene matches: 3. This CDR3 has 13 amino acids. CDR3 in DNA: TGTGCCAGCAGTTCCCTAGCGGGAGCTGAGCAGTTCTTC. It is translated as CASSSLAGAEQFF.

J is TRBJ1-2 and V is TRBV9; D perhaps matches TRBD1 (6 bases). V was pared by 8 bases and J by 6 bases, with 11 bases between. Looked up from germline, CDR1 is SGDLS and CDR2 is YYNGEE. This CDR3 is 11 amino acids long. CDR3 in DNA: TGTGCCAGTAAGACAGGCAATGGCTACACCTTC. Translated, it gives CASKTGNGYTF. Full variable domain (remainder filled in from reference TRBV9 and TRBJ1-2): DSGVTQTPKHLITATGQRVTLRCSPRSGDLSVYWYQQSLDQGLQFLIQYYNGEERAKGNILERFSAQQFPDLHSELNLSSLELGDSALYFCASKTGNGYTFGSGTRLTVV.

This clone appeared a few times. The gene calls are TRBV5-1 and TRBJ2-2; D may be TRBD2 (5 bases). Trimming shortened V by 0 bases and J by 1 base, and 10 bases separated the two germline ends. The CDR3 runs to 16 residues. Germline values: CDR1 SGHRS, CDR2 YFSETQ. The CDR3 nucleotides are TGCGCCAGCAGCTTGGTGCGGGCGTTGAACACCGGGGAGCTGTTTTTT. Its protein is CASSLVRALNTGELFF.

The genes are TRBV6-5 and TRBJ2-1, with TRBD1 identical over 7 bases. The trim removed 5 bases at V and 7 bases at J, leaving 11 bases unmatched. CDR3 size: 15 residues. Germline CDR1 and CDR2: MNHEY and SVGAGI. CDR3 region: CASSTGTVLGNEQFF. CDR3 sequence (DNA): TGTGCCAGCAGTACTGGGACAGTCCTGGGGAATGAGCAGTTCTTC.

V usage is TRBV4-3 and J usage is TRBJ2-7, with D perhaps matching TRBD2 (6 bases). V was trimmed by 1 base and J by 0 bases, leaving 10 bases between them. This CDR3 is 15 amino acids long. Germline-derived CDR1 and CDR2 are LGHNA and YSLEER. CDR3 DNA: TGCGCCAGCAGCCAAGGCCGGGGGAGCTCCTACGAGCAGTACTTC. Encoded protein: CASSQGRGSSYEQYF.

The chain carries TRBV5-6 and TRBJ2-7; TRBD1 might be the D (7 bases). Germline values: CDR1 SGHDT, CDR2 YYEEEE. The CDR3 is made up of 13 amino acids. Trimming shortened V by 4 bases and J by 3 bases, and 11 bases separated the two germline ends. The CDR3 protein is CASSRGTVYEQYF. In DNA, the CDR3 is TGTGCCAGCAGCCGCGGGACAGTCTACGAGCAGTACTTC.

The V gene is TRBV3-1 (or the pseudogene TRBV3-2), the J gene TRBJ1-5; no definite D call. CDR1 and CDR2 from the germline V gene are LGHDT and YNNKEL (reference sequence). Trimming cost V 6 bases and J 5 bases, with 11 bases left between them. The CDR3 runs 13 residues. The CDR3 nucleotides read TGTGCCAGCAGTCACAGTCCGGATCAGCCCCAGCATTTT. Residues: CASSHSPDQPQHF.

The chain has TRBV9 and TRBJ2-2, with 7 bases aligning to TRBD2. With 3 bases clipped from V and 0 bases from J, the junction kept 2 bases outside the gene matches. This CDR3 spans 15 amino acids. The V gene's germline CDR1 is SGDLS and CDR2 YYNGEE. The CDR3 sequence: CASSGGTTNTGELFF. The CDR3 nucleotides read TGTGCCAGCAGCGGGGGGACTACGAACACCGGGGAGCTGTTTTTT.

The rearrangement uses TRBV7-8 and TRBJ2-7, with 9 bases that match TRBD1. Trimming removed 2 bases from V and 3 bases from J; junction bases left unmatched: 2. This CDR3 contains 14 residues. CDR1 and CDR2 (germline): SGHVS, FQNEAQ. The CDR3 here is CASSLRDRDYEQYF. The CDR3 coding sequence is TGTGCCAGCAGCTTACGGGACAGGGACTACGAGCAGTACTTC.

The chain employs TRBV11-3 and TRBJ2-2; a weak D match, TRBD1 (5 bases). The CDR3 spans 14 residues. Germline lookup yields CDR1 SGHNT and CDR2 YENEEA. V was clipped by 5 bases and J by 6 bases, with 13 bases between them. CDR3 DNA sequence: TGTGCCAGCAGCACGAACGTGGGGCCCGGGGAGCTGTTTTTT. Its translation is CASSTNVGPGELFF.

The V call is TRBV2, the J call TRBJ2-7, with 8 positions matching TRBD2. V trimming: 2 bases; J trimming: 0 bases; junction bases outside the gene matches: 3. The CDR3 has 15 residues. Germline CDR1 is SNHLY and CDR2 is FYNNEI. The CDR3 coding sequence is TGTGCCAGCAGTGAACTCGGGGGGGTCTCCTACGAGCAGTACTTC. This translates into CASSELGGVSYEQYF.

CDR3 nucleotides: TGTGCCAGCAGCGTTAGCGGGAGCCCTTCTGAGCAGTACTTC. It translates to CASSVSGSPSEQYF. This chain links TRBV9 with TRBJ2-7; 9 nucleotides match TRBD2. The trim removed 2 bases at V and 7 bases at J, leaving 7 bases unmatched. There are 14 residues in the CDR3. Germline V gene lookup returns CDR1 SGDLS and CDR2 YYNGEE.

The chain uses TRBV6-6 and TRBJ2-1; D not certain. CDR1 and CDR2 from the germline V gene are MNHNY and SVGAGI (reference sequence). The CDR3 is made up of 11 amino acids. V gave up 8 bases and J gave up 5 bases, with 7 bases separating them. The CDR3 DNA is TGTGCCAGCCGAACTAACAATGAGCAGTTCTTC. It encodes CASRTNNEQFF.

The chain carries TRBV19 and TRBJ2-6, with 7 bases lining up with TRBD1. V was pared by 3 bases and J by 2 bases, with 4 bases of the junction left unmatched. This CDR3 is built from 16 residues. The germline CDR1 and CDR2 sequences are LNHDA and SQIVND (reference sequence). The CDR3 DNA reads as TGTGCCAGTAGTATTGGGGACAGAACTGGGGCCAACGTCCTGACTTTC. Translated: CASSIGDRTGANVLTF.

This clone was seen a handful of times. The rearrangement joins TRBV28 to TRBJ2-3; a weak D match, TRBD2 (5 bases). The CDR3 extends over 13 amino acids. Germline assignment: CDR1 MDHEN and CDR2 SYDVKM. Trimming left V 7 bases short and J 1 base short, with 9 bases between. The CDR3 region has the DNA TGTGCCAGCAATGGAGCGGGCACAGATACGCAGTATTTT. This gives the protein CASNGAGTDTQYF.

The rearrangement uses TRBV12-3 or TRBV12-4 and TRBJ1-2; perhaps TRBD1 as D (6 bases). There are 13 residues in the CDR3. Trimming removed 2 bases from V and 6 bases from J, with 10 bases in between. The CDR3 loop reads CASSLRGGNGYTF. CDR3 DNA sequence: TGTGCCAGCAGTTTAAGGGGGGGCAATGGCTACACCTTC.

The V and J genes are TRBV27 and TRBJ1-3; 7 bases align to TRBD1. The germline V gene has CDR1 MNHEY and CDR2 SMNVEV (reference sequence). With 6 bases clipped from V and 0 bases from J, the junction kept 5 bases outside the gene matches. This CDR3 is 15 amino acids long. In nucleotides, the CDR3 is TGTGCCAGCAGACCATCAGGGGGCTCTGGAAACACCATATATTTT. This encodes CASRPSGGSGNTIYF.

This chain connects TRBV4-2 to TRBJ1-1; TRBD1 matches 8 bases. The germline V gene has CDR1 LGHNA and CDR2 YNFKEQ. Unmatched junction bases numbered 4, after V lost 1 base and J lost 3 bases. The CDR3 runs to 15 residues. This CDR3 is CASSQAGGVDTEAFF. For the CDR3, the DNA is TGTGCCAGCAGCCAAGCAGGGGGCGTAGACACTGAAGCTTTCTTT.

This clone was counted a single time. This chain joins TRBV20-1 and TRBJ2-1, with 14 bases that match TRBD2. The CDR3 covers 14 residues. V trimming: 3 bases; J trimming: 10 bases; junction bases outside the gene matches: 5. The germline V gene encodes CDR1 DFQATT and CDR2 SNEGSKA (reference sequence). Written as DNA, the CDR3 is TGCAGTGCTAGTAAGGGACTAGCGGGGGACGAGCAGTTCTTC. Translated: CSASKGLAGDEQFF.

The table lists this clone with a count of one. The chain carries TRBV5-1 and TRBJ1-1, with TRBD1 identical over 8 bases. The germline gives CDR1 SGHRS, CDR2 YFSETQ. This CDR3 is built from 15 residues. Unmatched junction bases numbered 10, after V lost 5 bases and J lost 4 bases. The CDR3 coding sequence is TGCGCCAGCAGTAGAGCAGGGGGCCGCGGCACTGAAGCTTTCTTT. Its protein is CASSRAGGRGTEAFF.

The rearrangement links TRBV7-3 to TRBJ2-6; D is possibly TRBD2 (7 bases). V shed 9 bases and J shed 2 bases, with 17 bases lying between them. Germline V gene lookup returns CDR1 SGHTA and CDR2 FQGTGA. The CDR3 runs 16 residues. Here the CDR3 reads CASTLGGGAGANVLTF. As DNA, the CDR3 is TGTGCCAGTACCTTAGGCGGGGGCGCTGGGGCCAACGTCCTGACTTTC.

This clone was recorded once. CDR3 bases: TGTGCCAGCAGCTTGGGACTAGCGGGAGACGTATGGAGCACAGATACGCAGTATTTT. Amino acid sequence: CASSLGLAGDVWSTDTQYF. The V call is TRBV11-3, the J call TRBJ2-3; 14 bases match TRBD2. The CDR3 consists of 19 residues. The V gene's germline CDR1 is SGHNT and CDR2 YENEEA. V shed 3 bases and J 0 bases; nucleotides not matched to a gene: 8. Full variable domain (outside the CDR3, taken from reference TRBV11-3 and TRBJ2-3): EAGVVQSPRYKIIEKKQPVAFWCNPISGHNTLYWYLQNLGQGPELLIRYENEEAVDDSQLPKDRFSAERLKGVDSTLKIQPAELGDSAVYLCASSLGLAGDVWSTDTQYFGPGTRLTVL.